The rows below give T cell receptor beta chains drawn from one sample of a study of response to subunit inactivated influenza vaccine. MiXCR, run by TCRdb on the RT-PCR reads, gives a single entry per CDR3 protein. The table lists approximately 250,000 distinct CDR3 sequences, 10% to 15% of them singletons. The starting material was non-naive T cells sorted from PBMCs, obtained 14 to 15 days before vaccination. The receptors were sampled from a man aged 50 to 60 who received an inactivated influenza vaccine. The CDR3 runs from the conserved cysteine through the conserved F or W. The listing skips clone size in some rows; elsewhere it reads once, few, many or a size class.

V	size	J	CDR3
TRBV28	-	TRBJ2-7	CASTLGDYEQYF
TRBV25-1	many	TRBJ2-5	CASSESPRTSLGQETQYF
TRBV29-1	few	TRBJ2-3	CSVVREMGNTQYF
TRBV6-1	-	TRBJ2-6	CASSERRSLSRSGANVLTF
TRBV6-2/TRBV6-3	few	TRBJ1-5	CASSYSRGFNQPQHF
TRBV27	few	TRBJ2-7	CASRRSSSNEQYF
TRBV19	-	TRBJ2-7	CASTLKGQGVSEQYF
TRBV28	-	TRBJ2-5	CASSFGGASQETQYF
TRBV28	few	TRBJ2-1	CASSLIGGIERFF
TRBV7-8	few	TRBJ2-6	CASSLVSISGANVLTF
TRBV5-6	few	TRBJ2-3	CASSYGRSTDTQYF
TRBV20-1	many	TRBJ2-7	CSAQVGGTYEQYF
TRBV20-1	-	TRBJ2-3	CSARELAGDTDTQYF
TRBV5-1	-	TRBJ1-1	CASSLEGAGRTEAFF
TRBV6-1	-	TRBJ1-3	CASSGRTGLSSGNTIYF
TRBV28	many	TRBJ1-1	CASSLGTGGMWGTEAFF
TRBV7-2	-	TRBJ2-1	CASSLLPSEQFF
TRBV2	few	TRBJ1-1	CASSFSEANTEAFF
TRBV18	-	TRBJ2-3	CASSRSGGQSDTQYF
TRBV7-8	few	TRBJ2-2	CASKRIAGGRPNTGELFF
TRBV27	-	TRBJ2-5	CASSLSDSSVQYF
TRBV10-3	few	TRBJ2-7	CAISSGSSYEQYF
TRBV18	-	TRBJ2-3	CASSPESGDGTQYF
TRBV5-6	few	TRBJ2-4	CASRWGQALPKNIQYF
TRBV29-1	-	TRBJ2-1	CCATSGDPSSYNEQFF
TRBV15	-	TRBJ2-7	CATSRDLAGGYEQYF
TRBV2	-	TRBJ2-3	CASSEAGTDTQYF
TRBV7-2	few	TRBJ2-2	CASSPTSGGNTGELFF